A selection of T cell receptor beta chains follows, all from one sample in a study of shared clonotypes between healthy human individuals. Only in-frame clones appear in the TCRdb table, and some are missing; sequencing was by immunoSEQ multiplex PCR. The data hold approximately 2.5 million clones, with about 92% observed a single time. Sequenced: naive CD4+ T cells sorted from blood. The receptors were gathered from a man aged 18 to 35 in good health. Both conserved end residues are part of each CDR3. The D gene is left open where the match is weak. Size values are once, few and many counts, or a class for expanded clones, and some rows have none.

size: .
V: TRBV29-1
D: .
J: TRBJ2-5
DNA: TGCAGCGTTGCTCGGGGGCAACAGGAGACCCAGTACTTC
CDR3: CSVARGQQETQYF

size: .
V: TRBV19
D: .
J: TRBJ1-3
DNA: TGTGCCAGAAACACGGCCGGAAACACCATATATTTT
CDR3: CARNTAGNTIYF

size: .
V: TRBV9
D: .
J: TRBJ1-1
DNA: TGTGCCAGCAGCCCACAGGGACGGAACACTGAAGCTTTCTTT
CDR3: CASSPQGRNTEAFF

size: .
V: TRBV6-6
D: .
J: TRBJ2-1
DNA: TGTGCCAGCAGGCTTGACAGCAGCTCCTACAATGAGCAGTTCTTC
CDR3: CASRLDSSSYNEQFF

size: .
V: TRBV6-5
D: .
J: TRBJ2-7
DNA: TGTGCCAGCAGTTACTCGCACTACGAGCAGTACTTC
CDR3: CASSYSHYEQYF

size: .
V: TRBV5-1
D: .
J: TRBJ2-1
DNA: TGCGCCAGCAGCTTGAGAAGCTCCTACAATGAGCAGTTCTTC
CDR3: CASSLRSSYNEQFF

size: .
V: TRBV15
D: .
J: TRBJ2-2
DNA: TGTGCCACCAGCAGACTTCTACAGGTGAACACCGGGGAGCTGTTTTTT
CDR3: CATSRLLQVNTGELFF

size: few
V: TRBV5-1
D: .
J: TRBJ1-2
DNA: TGCGCCAGCAGCGGAACGTATGGCTACACCTTC
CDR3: CASSGTYGYTF

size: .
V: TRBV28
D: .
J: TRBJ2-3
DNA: TGTGCCAGCAGAGTGGAGGATACGCAGTATTTT
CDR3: CASRVEDTQYF

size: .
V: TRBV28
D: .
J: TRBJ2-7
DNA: TGTGCCAGCAGTTTGGTCCGGGGCAGTACCTACGAGCAGTACTTC
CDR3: CASSLVRGSTYEQYF

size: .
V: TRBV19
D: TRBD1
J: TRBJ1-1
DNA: TGTGCCAGTAGTATAAAACAGGGGGGCACTGAAGCTTTCTTT
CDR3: CASSIKQGGTEAFF

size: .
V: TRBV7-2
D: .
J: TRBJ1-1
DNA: TGTGCCAGCACCCCCATGGGGGGTAACACTGAAGCTTTCTTT
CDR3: CASTPMGGNTEAFF

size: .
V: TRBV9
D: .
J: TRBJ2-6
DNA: TGTGCCAGCAGCGCGGGTAAGGTCCTGACTTTC
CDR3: CASSAGKVLTF

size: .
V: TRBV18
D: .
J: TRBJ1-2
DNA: TGTGCCAGCTCTAATGCAAGGTTGGACTATGGCTACACCTTC
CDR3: CASSNARLDYGYTF

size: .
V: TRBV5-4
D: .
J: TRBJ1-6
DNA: TGCGCCAGCAGCCAAGCCCAGTTCTCTCCGGCCCTCCACTTT
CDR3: CASSQAQFSPALHF

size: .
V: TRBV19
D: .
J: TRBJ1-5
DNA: TGTGCCAGTAGCGAGACTAATCAGCCCCAGCATTTT
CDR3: CASSETNQPQHF

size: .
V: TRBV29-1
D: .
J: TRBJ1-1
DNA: TGCAGCGGTAGGACAGATTTGAACACTGAAGCTTTCTTT
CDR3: CSGRTDLNTEAFF

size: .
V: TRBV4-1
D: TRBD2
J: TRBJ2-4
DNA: TGCGCCAGCAGCCCTGGACTAGCGGGGGGCCTAGCCAAAAACATTCAGTACTTC
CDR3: CASSPGLAGGLAKNIQYF

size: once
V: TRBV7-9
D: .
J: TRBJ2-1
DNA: TGTGCCAGCAGCCGCCTCCGGGACGGGACCCTCAATGAGCAGTTCTTC
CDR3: CASSRLRDGTLNEQFF

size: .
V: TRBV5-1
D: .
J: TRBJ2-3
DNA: TGCGCCAGCAGCTCCGACGTGACGCAGTATTTT
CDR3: CASSSDVTQYF

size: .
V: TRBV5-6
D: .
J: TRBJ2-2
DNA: TGTGCCAGCAGCTTGCAGGTTGGAGGGACCGGGGAGCTGTTTTTT
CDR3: CASSLQVGGTGELFF

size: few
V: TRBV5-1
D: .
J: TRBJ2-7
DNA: TGCGCCAGCAGTTTCGGGGGCGTTTCCTACGAGCAGTACTTC
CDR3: CASSFGGVSYEQYF

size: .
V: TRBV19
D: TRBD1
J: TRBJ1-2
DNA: TGTGCCAGTAGTTCTGCCGGGACAGAAGGGGGCTATGGCTACACCTTC
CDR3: CASSSAGTEGGYGYTF

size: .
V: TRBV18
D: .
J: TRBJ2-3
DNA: TGTGCCAGCTCACCACTCAAGGGATTCACAGATACGCAGTATTTT
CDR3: CASSPLKGFTDTQYF

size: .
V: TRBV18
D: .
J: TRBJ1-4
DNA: TGTGCCAGCTCACCACTCAGGGTTCGCGGGACTAATGAAAAACTGTTTTTT
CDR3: CASSPLRVRGTNEKLFF

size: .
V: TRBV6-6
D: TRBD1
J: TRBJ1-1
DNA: TGTGCCGCCCAGGGGGACAGGGGCACTGAAGCTTTCTTT
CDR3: CAAQGDRGTEAFF

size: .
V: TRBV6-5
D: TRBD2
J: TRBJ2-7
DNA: TGTGCCAGCAGAATCGGGACTAGCGGGTCCTACGAGCAGTACTTC
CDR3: CASRIGTSGSYEQYF

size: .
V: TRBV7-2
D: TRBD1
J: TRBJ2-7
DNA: TGTGCCAGCAGCCCCGGACAGGGTCGCTACGAGCAGTACTTC
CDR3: CASSPGQGRYEQYF

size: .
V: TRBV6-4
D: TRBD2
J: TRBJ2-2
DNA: TGTGCCAGCAGCAGATTAGCGGGTACTAACACCGGGGAGCTGTTTTTT
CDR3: CASSRLAGTNTGELFF

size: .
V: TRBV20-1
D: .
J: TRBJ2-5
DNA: TGCAGTTCACGGTCTTTAGAGACCCAGTACTTC
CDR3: CSSRSLETQYF

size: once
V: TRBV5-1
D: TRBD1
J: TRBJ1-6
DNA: TGCGCCAGCAGCTACGTTACAGGGGCAAATTCACCCCTCCACTTT
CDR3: CASSYVTGANSPLHF

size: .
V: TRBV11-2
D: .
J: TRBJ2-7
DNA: TGTGCCAGCAGCTTAGATCGTGGGGTTCGCGTCTACGAGCAGTACTTC
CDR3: CASSLDRGVRVYEQYF

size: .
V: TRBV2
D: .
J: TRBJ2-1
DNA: TGTGCCAGCAGGGGGGCCGAGAGCTCCTACAATGAGCAGTTCTTC
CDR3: CASRGAESSYNEQFF

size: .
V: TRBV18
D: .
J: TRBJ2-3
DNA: TGTGCCAGCTCCCCCCGAGCCACAGATACGCAGTATTTT
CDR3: CASSPRATDTQYF

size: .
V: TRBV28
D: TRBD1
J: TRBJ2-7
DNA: TGTGCCAGCAGTGTTACTACGACAGGGGGAGGTGAGCAGTACTTC
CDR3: CASSVTTTGGGEQYF

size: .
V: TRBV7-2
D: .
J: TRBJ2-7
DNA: TGTGCCAGCAGCTTAGACCGGGGGGAGCAGTACTTC
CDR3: CASSLDRGEQYF

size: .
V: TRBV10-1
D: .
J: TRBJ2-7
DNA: TGCGCCAGCGGAAGAGGGGGGCCTTATAAGCAGTACTTC
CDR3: CASGRGGPYKQYF

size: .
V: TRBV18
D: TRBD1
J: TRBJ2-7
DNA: TGTGCCAGTTCCCAGGGGGCTGAGGTCTACGAGCAGTACTTC
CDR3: CASSQGAEVYEQYF

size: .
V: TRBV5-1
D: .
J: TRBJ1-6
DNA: TGCGCCAGCAGTACCGATCAGGGTCATAATTCACCCCTCCACTTT
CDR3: CASSTDQGHNSPLHF

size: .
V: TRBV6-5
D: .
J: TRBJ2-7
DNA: TGTGCCAGCAGTTACTCGGCGGGGCAGGGGCCCCACGAGCAGTACTTC
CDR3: CASSYSAGQGPHEQYF

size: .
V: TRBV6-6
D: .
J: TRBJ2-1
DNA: TGTGCCAGCAGTTCTGGGCCCAGACTGGCGTACAATGAGCAGTTCTTC
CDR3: CASSSGPRLAYNEQFF

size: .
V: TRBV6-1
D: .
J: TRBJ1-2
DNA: TGTGCCAGCAGATCGGACGGGAACTATGGCTACACCTTC
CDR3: CASRSDGNYGYTF

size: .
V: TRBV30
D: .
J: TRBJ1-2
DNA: TGTGCCTGGTCGAAAGGGGGGGCCGATGGCTACACCTTC
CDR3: CAWSKGGADGYTF

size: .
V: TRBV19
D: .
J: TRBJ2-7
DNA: TGTGCCAGTAGTATAGTAAGGGACTCAGCCTACGAGCAGTACTTC
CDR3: CASSIVRDSAYEQYF

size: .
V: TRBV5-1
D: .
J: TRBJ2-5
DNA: TGCGCCAGCAGCGGAGGGTCACAAGAGACCCAGTACTTC
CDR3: CASSGGSQETQYF

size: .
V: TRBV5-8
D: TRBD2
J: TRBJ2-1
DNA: TGTGCCAGCAGCCTCAATGTCCGGGGGAGGGCCTACAATGAGCAGTTCTTC
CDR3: CASSLNVRGRAYNEQFF

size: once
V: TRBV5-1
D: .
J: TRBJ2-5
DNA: TGCGCCAGCAGCTTGGCAACGAGCCATCAAGAGACCCAGTACTTC
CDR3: CASSLATSHQETQYF

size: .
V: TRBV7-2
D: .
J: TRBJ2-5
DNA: TGTGCCAGCAGCTTACGTAGCGGTCACCAAGAGACCCAGTACTTC
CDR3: CASSLRSGHQETQYF

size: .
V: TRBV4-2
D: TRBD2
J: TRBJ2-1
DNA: TGTGCCAGCAGCCAGGCTAGCGGGGGGCTCTCCTACAATGAGCAGTTCTTC
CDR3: CASSQASGGLSYNEQFF

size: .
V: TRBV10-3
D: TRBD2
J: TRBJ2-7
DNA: TGTGCCATCAGTGATCACCCAGCGGGGGCGGCGGGCGAGCAGTACTTC
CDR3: CAISDHPAGAAGEQYF

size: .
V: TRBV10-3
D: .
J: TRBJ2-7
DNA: TGTGCCATCAGTGAGAACTCCCGGGTCGAGCAGTACTTC
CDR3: CAISENSRVEQYF

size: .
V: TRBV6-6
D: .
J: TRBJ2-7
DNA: TGTGCCAGCAGTCCCGATCGAGCTCCAGACGAGCAGTACTTC
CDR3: CASSPDRAPDEQYF

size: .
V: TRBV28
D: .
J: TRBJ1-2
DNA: TGTGCCAGCAGCGCAGGAGGGAAAAAGTATGGCTACACCTTC
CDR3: CASSAGGKKYGYTF

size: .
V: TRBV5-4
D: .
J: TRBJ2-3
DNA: TGTGCCAGCAGCTTGCTGGACAGAGCTAGCACAGATACGCAGTATTTT
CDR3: CASSLLDRASTDTQYF

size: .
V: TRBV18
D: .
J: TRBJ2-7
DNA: TGTGCCAGCTCACCACGGGGAATAGAGCAGTACTTC
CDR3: CASSPRGIEQYF

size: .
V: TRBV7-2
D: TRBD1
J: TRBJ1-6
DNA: TGTGCCAGCAGATTTAGACTAGGGACAGCTAATTCACCCCTCCACTTT
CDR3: CASRFRLGTANSPLHF

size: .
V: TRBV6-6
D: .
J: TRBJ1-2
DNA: TGTGCCAGCAGTTACTCAGGAGGTGGCTACACCTTC
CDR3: CASSYSGGGYTF

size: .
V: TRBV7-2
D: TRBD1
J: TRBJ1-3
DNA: TGTGCCAGCAGCCGGACAGGTGGGGCTCTGAGCTCTGGAAACACCATATATTTT
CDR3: CASSRTGGALSSGNTIYF

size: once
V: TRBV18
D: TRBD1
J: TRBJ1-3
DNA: TGTGCCACCTCGAGACAGGGGACGTGGGGAAACACCATATATTTT
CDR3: CATSRQGTWGNTIYF

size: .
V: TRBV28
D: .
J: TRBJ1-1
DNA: TGTGCCAGCAGTTTTGCCCGGGTCCGGCTGGGCACTGAAGCTTTCTTT
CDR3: CASSFARVRLGTEAFF